This T cell receptor (beta chain) was obtained from a study of blood T cell repertoires in COVID-19. About the research overall: Acute-phase and convalescent COVID-19 samples originated in the United States, Italy and Spain. PBMCs, B-cell-depleted T cells, or T cells were the source of the cDNA or gDNA that made up the material.

V shed 10 bases and J 8 bases; nucleotides not matched to a gene: 6. The CDR3 has 11 residues. The germline CDR1 and CDR2 sequences are LNHDA and SQIVND (reference sequence). Recovery among Cohort 3 donors was established by two negative PCRs, clearance, or symptom resolution. Original analysis: For nucleated cells, counts were estimated from reference gene primer amplification. Assay used: immunoSEQ multiplex PCR; TCRdb lists only in-frame clones, some missing. The V and J calls and clone size are taken from that table; D and trimming were inferred from the DNA. This table has some 430,000 clones, less than 95% appearing once.

This sequence originates from a man aged 18 to 30 who had recovered from COVID-19. Sequenced material: PBMCs or T cells enriched from blood (not recorded which). The genes are TRBV19 and TRBJ1-2; 8 bases map to TRBD1. CDR3 coding DNA: TGTGCCACCCAGGGGGCGTGGGGCTACACCTTC. It is translated as CATQGAWGYTF.